This entry is about one TCR beta chain. Its specificity is unknown. Germline V lookup: CDR1 DFQATT, CDR2 SNEGSKA (reference sequence). Germline trimming cut 3 bases from V and 0 bases from J; bases unmatched to any gene: 5. The CDR3 runs 15 residues. This table comes from immunoSEQ multiplex PCR, and its TCRdb copy is limited to in-frame clones, with some not included. The table shows 150,000 to 200,000 clones, with around 92% occurring only once. These data come from a study of T cell responses to AZD1222 COVID-19 vaccine. Study outcomes and limitations: Spike-wide vaccine-associated CD4 TCRs dominated at 160-218 and 743-854.

Sequenced material: peripheral blood, taken on day 0 of AZD1222 vaccination. The receptor's source is an adult in good health. The genes are TRBV20-1 and TRBJ1-5, with 7 bases fitting TRBD1. Written as DNA, the CDR3 is TGCAGTGCTAGTCTCGGGACAGTTAGCAATCAGCCCCAGCATTTT. As protein: CSASLGTVSNQPQHF.